This T cell receptor beta chain emerged from a study of blood T cell repertoires in COVID-19 (TCRdb year 2020). Regarding the complete study: The collaborator samples originated in the United States, Italy and Spain and spanned the acute and convalescent phases of COVID-19. The prospective study material was composed of cDNA or gDNA derived from T cells, B-cell-depleted T cells, or PBMCs. Deeply sampled blood TCRbeta repertoires from subjects exposed to, actively infected with, or recovered from COVID-19 were included in the dataset. The repertoires were released in a freely available public database intended as a resource for research on the immune response to SARS-CoV-2. Samples came from the ongoing ImmuneRACE study (first 160 participants) plus 1,254 subjects from 6 global collaborators. Sample metadata almost always included a de-identified subject ID, COVID-19 status, age in years and sex. HLA class I and class II types, where available, came from metadata supplied by the sample provider rather than from assay-based typing. Overall study outcomes, separate from this receptor: The quantity of clinical and demographic metadata differed by source and by participant and was supplied without curation.

TCRbeta CDR3 regions were amplified from genomic DNA by means of the immunoSEQ Assay, a bias-controlled multiplex PCR. The authors processed their data as follows. The number of nucleated cells in each sample was estimated from the amplification of reference gene primers within the assay. To quantify the absolute abundance of each unique TCRbeta CDR3 rearrangement, sequence reads were collapsed and filtered. For each sample, productive Simpson clonality was calculated as the square root of Simpson's diversity index over productive rearrangements. In its TCRdb copy, this immuneACCESS table keeps in-frame sequences only and misses some clones. Where compared with another copy, unresolved V genes explain less than half of these, and the others have no known cause. Clonal size and the V and J genes are those of that table, whereas D and trimming came from the DNA. The sample table records about 200,000 clones; about 85% of these occur just once. The ten biggest clones cover 20% to 25% of the sample.

Whole blood was collected in K2EDTA tubes by collaborating institutions according to the institutions' own protocols. Collaborator samples were shipped for TCRbeta analysis as frozen whole blood, isolated PBMCs, or DNA extracted from either sample type. The cysteine opens and the phenylalanine closes a CDR3 of 15 amino acids. The retained sequence is limited to the CDR3, 45 bases, with the frame set at the first base. Trimming takes 1 base from V and 2 bases from J, and the germline ends sit 11 bases apart. Per the germline V gene (reference sequence), LGHDT is the CDR1 and YNNKEL is the CDR2. Details on this clone: The antigen this receptor binds is unknown. No base-level quality is on record; no much larger clone is a single base apart.

The sample taken for sequencing was peripheral blood. This sequence was found in a man between 60 and 75 years old with active or convalescent COVID-19. The rearrangement joined TRBV3-1 (or the pseudogene TRBV3-2) to TRBJ2-5; the D segment could be TRBD1, given 5 matching bases. CDR3 reads: CASSQGQGFQETQYF. In nucleotide form, the sequence is TGTGCCAGCAGCCAAGGGCAGGGCTTTCAAGAGACCCAGTACTTC.